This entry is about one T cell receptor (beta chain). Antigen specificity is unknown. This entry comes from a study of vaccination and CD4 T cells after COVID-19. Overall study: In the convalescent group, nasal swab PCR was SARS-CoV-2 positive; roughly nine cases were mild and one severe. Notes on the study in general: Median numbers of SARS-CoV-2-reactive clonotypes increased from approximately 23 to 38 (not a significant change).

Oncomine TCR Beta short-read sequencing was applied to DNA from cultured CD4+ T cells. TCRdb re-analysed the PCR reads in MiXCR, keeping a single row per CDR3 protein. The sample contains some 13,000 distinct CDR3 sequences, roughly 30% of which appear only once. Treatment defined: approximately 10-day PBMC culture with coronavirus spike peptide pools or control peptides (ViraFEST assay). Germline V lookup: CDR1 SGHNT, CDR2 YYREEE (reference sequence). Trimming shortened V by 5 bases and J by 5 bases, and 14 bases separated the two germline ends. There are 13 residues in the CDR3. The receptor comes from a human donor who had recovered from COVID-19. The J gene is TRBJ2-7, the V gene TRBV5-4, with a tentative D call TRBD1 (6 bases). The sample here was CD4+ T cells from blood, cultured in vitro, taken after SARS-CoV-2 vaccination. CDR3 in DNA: TGTGCCAGCAGGTCAATTTCAGGGGACGAGCAGTACTTC. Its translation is CASRSISGDEQYF.